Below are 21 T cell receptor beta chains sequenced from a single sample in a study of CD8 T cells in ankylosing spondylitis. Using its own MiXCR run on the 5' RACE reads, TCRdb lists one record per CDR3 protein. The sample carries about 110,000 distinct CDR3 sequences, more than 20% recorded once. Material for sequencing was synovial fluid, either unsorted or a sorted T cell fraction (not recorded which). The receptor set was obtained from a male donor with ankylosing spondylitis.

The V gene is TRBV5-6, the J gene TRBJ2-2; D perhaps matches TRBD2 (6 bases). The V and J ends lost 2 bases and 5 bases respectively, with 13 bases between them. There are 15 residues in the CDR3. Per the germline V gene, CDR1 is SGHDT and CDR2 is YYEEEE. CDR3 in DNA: TGTGCCAGCAGCTTACATGGGAGGTGGACCGGGGAGCTGTTTTTT. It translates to CASSLHGRWTGELFF.

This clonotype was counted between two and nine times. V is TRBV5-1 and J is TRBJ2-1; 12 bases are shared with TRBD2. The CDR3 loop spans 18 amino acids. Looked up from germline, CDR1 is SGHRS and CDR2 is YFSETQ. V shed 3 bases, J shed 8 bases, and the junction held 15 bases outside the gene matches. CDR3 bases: TGCGCCAGCAGCTATCTCGGACTAGCGGGAACCCTTTTTGATGAGCAGTTCTTC. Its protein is CASSYLGLAGTLFDEQFF.

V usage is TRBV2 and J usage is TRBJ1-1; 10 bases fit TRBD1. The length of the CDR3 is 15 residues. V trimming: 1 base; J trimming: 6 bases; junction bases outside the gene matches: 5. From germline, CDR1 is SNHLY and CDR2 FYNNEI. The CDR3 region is CASSEEGQGFSEAFF. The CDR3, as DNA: TGTGCCAGCAGTGAAGAGGGACAGGGGTTCTCTGAAGCTTTCTTT.

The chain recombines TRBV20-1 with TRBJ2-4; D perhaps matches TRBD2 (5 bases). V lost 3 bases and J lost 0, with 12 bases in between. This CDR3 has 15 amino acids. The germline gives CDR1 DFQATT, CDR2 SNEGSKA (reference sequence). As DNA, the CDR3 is TGCAGTGCTAGGTTAGCAGGACTAGCCAAAAACATTCAGTACTTC. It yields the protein CSARLAGLAKNIQYF.

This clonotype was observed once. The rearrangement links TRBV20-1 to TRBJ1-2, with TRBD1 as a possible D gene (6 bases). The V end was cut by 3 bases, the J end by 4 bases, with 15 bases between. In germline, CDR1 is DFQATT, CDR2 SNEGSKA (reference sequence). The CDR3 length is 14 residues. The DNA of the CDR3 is TGCAGTGCTAGTCGACAGGTCGGGAGCTATGGCTACACCTTC. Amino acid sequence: CSASRQVGSYGYTF.

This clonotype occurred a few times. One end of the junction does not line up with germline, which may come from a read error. In DNA, the CDR3 is TGTGCCAGCAGCTTAGAGGGGTTATTCATAGACTTC. It translates to CASSLEGLFIDF. The gene calls are TRBV11-2 and TRBJ2-5; D remains unclear. Germline lookup yields CDR1 SGHAT and CDR2 FQNNGV. The CDR3 extends over 12 amino acids.

The CDR3 loop reads CASSLSGTSPYEQYF. The CDR3 DNA follows: TGCGCCAGCAGCTTGTCGGGGACTAGTCCCTACGAGCAGTACTTC. The chain employs TRBV5-1 and TRBJ2-7; 8 bases line up with TRBD2. Trimming removed 1 base from V and 2 bases from J; junction bases left unmatched: 5. The CDR3 spans 15 residues. Germline V gives CDR1 SGHRS, CDR2 YFSETQ.

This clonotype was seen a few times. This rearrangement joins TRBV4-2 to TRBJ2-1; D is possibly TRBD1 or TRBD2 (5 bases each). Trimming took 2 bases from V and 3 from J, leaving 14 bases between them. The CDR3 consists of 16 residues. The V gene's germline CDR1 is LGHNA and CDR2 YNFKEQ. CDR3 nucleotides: TGTGCCAGCAGCCAATTGGGGCTAGCCGGCTACAATGAGCAGTTCTTC. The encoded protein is CASSQLGLAGYNEQFF.

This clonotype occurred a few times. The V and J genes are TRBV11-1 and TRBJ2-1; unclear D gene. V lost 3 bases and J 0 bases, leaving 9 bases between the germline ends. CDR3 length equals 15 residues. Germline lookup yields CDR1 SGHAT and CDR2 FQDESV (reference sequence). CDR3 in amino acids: CASSFSAASYNEQFF. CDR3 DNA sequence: TGTGCCAGCAGCTTCAGCGCCGCCTCCTACAATGAGCAGTTCTTC.

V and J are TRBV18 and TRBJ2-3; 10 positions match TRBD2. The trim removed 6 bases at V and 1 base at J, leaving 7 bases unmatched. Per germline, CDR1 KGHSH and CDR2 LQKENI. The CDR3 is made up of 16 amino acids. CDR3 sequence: CASSRVGLAGTDTQYF. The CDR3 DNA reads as TGTGCCAGCTCCCGAGTCGGACTAGCGGGCACAGATACGCAGTATTTT.

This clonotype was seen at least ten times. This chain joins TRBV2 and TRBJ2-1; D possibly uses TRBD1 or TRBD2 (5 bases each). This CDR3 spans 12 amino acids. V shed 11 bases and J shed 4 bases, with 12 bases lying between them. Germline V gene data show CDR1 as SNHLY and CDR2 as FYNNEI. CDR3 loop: CAEGSRYNEQFF. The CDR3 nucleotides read TGTGCCGAGGGGTCCAGGTACAATGAGCAGTTCTTC. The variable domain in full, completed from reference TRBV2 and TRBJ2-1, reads EPEVTQTPSHQVTQMGQEVILRCVPISNHLYFYWYRQILGQKVEFLVSFYNNEISEKSEIFDDQFSVERPDGSNFTLKIRSTKLEDSAMYFCAEGSRYNEQFFGPGTRLTVL.

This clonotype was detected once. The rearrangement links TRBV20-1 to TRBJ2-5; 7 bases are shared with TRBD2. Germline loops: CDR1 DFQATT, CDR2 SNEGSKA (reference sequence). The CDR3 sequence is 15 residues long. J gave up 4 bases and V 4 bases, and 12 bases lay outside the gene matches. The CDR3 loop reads CSAKSPSGRGETQYF. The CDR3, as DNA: TGCAGTGCTAAATCCCCTAGCGGCAGAGGAGAGACCCAGTACTTC.

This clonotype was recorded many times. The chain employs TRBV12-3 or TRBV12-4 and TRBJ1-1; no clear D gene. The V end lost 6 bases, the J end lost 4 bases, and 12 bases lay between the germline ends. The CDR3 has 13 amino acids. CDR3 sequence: CASSVGYFTEAFF. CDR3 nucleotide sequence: TGTGCCAGCAGCGTCGGATACTTCACTGAAGCTTTCTTT.

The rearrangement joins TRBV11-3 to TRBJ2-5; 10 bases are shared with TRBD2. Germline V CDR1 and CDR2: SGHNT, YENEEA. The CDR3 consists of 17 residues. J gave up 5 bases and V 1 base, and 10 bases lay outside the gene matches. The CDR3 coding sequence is TGTGCCAGCAGCTTAGGGGCTAGCGGGAGCCCCGGGGAGACCCAGTACTTC. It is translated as CASSLGASGSPGETQYF.

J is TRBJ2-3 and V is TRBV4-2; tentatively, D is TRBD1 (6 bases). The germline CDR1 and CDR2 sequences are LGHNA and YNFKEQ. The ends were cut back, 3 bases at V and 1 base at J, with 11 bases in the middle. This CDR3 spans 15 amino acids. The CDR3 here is CASSQGAWGTDTQYF. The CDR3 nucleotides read TGTGCCAGCAGCCAGGGGGCCTGGGGCACAGATACGCAGTATTTT.

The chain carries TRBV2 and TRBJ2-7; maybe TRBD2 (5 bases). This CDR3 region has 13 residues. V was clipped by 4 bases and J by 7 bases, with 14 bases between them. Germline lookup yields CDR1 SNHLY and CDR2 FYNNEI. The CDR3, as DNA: TGTGCCAGCAGTGTTGGGGAGTACGGGGAGCAGTACTTC. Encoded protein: CASSVGEYGEQYF.

CDR3 sequence: CASSEFGGAETQYF. The CDR3 DNA is TGCGCCAGCAGTGAGTTCGGGGGAGCGGAGACCCAGTACTTC. This chain uses TRBV10-2 with TRBJ2-5, with D tentatively TRBD2 (6 bases). Per the germline V gene, CDR1 is WSHSY and CDR2 is SAAADI. V was trimmed by 1 base and J by 5 bases, leaving 11 bases between them. This CDR3 has 14 amino acids.

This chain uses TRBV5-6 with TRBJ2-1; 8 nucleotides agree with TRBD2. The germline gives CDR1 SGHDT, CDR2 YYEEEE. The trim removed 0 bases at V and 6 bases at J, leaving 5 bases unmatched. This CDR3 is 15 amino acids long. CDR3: CASSLGPGTSNEQFF. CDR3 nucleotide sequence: TGTGCCAGCAGCTTGGGCCCAGGGACTAGCAATGAGCAGTTCTTC.

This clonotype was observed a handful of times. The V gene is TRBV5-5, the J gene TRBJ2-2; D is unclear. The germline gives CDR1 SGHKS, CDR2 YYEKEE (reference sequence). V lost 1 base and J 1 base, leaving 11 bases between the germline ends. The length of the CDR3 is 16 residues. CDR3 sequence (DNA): TGTGCCAGCAGCTTGTTGACGGGTGGGAACACCGGGGAGCTGTTTTTT. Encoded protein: CASSLLTGGNTGELFF.

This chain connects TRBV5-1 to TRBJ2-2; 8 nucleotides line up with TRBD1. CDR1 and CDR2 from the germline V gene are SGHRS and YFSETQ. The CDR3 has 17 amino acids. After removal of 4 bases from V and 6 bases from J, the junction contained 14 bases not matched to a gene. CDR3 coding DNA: TGCGCCAGCAGCCCCCCTGGACAGGGTAGTGTTTCCGGGGAGCTGTTTTTT. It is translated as CASSPPGQGSVSGELFF.

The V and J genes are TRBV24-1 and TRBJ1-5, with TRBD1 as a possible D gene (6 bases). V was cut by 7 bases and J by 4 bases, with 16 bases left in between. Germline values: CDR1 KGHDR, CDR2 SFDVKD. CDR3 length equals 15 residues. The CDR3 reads CATSDAGEINQPQHF. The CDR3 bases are TGTGCCACCAGCGATGCAGGGGAAATAAATCAGCCCCAGCATTTT.